This T cell receptor beta chain was recorded in a study of blood T cells in healthy people across ages. The CDR3 runs to 13 residues. V lost 0 bases to trimming and J lost 5 bases, with 10 bases between them. Per the germline V gene, CDR1 is DFQATT and CDR2 is SNEGSKA (reference sequence). Primed by a sample-barcoded 5' primer and a J-beta primer mix, a second PCR proceeded for 7 to 11 cycles. MiXCR, run by TCRdb on the 5' RACE reads, gives a single entry per CDR3 protein. The table includes fewer than 900,000 distinct CDR3 sequences, 40% to 45% detected once. This receptor was taken from a woman aged 60-75 years in good health. The chain employs TRBV20-1 and TRBJ2-5; a weak D match, TRBD2 (6 bases). The material sequenced was blood. The CDR3 DNA is TGCAGTGCTAGAGATTGGGGGGAGGAGACCCAGTACTTC. Translating gives CSARDWGEETQYF.